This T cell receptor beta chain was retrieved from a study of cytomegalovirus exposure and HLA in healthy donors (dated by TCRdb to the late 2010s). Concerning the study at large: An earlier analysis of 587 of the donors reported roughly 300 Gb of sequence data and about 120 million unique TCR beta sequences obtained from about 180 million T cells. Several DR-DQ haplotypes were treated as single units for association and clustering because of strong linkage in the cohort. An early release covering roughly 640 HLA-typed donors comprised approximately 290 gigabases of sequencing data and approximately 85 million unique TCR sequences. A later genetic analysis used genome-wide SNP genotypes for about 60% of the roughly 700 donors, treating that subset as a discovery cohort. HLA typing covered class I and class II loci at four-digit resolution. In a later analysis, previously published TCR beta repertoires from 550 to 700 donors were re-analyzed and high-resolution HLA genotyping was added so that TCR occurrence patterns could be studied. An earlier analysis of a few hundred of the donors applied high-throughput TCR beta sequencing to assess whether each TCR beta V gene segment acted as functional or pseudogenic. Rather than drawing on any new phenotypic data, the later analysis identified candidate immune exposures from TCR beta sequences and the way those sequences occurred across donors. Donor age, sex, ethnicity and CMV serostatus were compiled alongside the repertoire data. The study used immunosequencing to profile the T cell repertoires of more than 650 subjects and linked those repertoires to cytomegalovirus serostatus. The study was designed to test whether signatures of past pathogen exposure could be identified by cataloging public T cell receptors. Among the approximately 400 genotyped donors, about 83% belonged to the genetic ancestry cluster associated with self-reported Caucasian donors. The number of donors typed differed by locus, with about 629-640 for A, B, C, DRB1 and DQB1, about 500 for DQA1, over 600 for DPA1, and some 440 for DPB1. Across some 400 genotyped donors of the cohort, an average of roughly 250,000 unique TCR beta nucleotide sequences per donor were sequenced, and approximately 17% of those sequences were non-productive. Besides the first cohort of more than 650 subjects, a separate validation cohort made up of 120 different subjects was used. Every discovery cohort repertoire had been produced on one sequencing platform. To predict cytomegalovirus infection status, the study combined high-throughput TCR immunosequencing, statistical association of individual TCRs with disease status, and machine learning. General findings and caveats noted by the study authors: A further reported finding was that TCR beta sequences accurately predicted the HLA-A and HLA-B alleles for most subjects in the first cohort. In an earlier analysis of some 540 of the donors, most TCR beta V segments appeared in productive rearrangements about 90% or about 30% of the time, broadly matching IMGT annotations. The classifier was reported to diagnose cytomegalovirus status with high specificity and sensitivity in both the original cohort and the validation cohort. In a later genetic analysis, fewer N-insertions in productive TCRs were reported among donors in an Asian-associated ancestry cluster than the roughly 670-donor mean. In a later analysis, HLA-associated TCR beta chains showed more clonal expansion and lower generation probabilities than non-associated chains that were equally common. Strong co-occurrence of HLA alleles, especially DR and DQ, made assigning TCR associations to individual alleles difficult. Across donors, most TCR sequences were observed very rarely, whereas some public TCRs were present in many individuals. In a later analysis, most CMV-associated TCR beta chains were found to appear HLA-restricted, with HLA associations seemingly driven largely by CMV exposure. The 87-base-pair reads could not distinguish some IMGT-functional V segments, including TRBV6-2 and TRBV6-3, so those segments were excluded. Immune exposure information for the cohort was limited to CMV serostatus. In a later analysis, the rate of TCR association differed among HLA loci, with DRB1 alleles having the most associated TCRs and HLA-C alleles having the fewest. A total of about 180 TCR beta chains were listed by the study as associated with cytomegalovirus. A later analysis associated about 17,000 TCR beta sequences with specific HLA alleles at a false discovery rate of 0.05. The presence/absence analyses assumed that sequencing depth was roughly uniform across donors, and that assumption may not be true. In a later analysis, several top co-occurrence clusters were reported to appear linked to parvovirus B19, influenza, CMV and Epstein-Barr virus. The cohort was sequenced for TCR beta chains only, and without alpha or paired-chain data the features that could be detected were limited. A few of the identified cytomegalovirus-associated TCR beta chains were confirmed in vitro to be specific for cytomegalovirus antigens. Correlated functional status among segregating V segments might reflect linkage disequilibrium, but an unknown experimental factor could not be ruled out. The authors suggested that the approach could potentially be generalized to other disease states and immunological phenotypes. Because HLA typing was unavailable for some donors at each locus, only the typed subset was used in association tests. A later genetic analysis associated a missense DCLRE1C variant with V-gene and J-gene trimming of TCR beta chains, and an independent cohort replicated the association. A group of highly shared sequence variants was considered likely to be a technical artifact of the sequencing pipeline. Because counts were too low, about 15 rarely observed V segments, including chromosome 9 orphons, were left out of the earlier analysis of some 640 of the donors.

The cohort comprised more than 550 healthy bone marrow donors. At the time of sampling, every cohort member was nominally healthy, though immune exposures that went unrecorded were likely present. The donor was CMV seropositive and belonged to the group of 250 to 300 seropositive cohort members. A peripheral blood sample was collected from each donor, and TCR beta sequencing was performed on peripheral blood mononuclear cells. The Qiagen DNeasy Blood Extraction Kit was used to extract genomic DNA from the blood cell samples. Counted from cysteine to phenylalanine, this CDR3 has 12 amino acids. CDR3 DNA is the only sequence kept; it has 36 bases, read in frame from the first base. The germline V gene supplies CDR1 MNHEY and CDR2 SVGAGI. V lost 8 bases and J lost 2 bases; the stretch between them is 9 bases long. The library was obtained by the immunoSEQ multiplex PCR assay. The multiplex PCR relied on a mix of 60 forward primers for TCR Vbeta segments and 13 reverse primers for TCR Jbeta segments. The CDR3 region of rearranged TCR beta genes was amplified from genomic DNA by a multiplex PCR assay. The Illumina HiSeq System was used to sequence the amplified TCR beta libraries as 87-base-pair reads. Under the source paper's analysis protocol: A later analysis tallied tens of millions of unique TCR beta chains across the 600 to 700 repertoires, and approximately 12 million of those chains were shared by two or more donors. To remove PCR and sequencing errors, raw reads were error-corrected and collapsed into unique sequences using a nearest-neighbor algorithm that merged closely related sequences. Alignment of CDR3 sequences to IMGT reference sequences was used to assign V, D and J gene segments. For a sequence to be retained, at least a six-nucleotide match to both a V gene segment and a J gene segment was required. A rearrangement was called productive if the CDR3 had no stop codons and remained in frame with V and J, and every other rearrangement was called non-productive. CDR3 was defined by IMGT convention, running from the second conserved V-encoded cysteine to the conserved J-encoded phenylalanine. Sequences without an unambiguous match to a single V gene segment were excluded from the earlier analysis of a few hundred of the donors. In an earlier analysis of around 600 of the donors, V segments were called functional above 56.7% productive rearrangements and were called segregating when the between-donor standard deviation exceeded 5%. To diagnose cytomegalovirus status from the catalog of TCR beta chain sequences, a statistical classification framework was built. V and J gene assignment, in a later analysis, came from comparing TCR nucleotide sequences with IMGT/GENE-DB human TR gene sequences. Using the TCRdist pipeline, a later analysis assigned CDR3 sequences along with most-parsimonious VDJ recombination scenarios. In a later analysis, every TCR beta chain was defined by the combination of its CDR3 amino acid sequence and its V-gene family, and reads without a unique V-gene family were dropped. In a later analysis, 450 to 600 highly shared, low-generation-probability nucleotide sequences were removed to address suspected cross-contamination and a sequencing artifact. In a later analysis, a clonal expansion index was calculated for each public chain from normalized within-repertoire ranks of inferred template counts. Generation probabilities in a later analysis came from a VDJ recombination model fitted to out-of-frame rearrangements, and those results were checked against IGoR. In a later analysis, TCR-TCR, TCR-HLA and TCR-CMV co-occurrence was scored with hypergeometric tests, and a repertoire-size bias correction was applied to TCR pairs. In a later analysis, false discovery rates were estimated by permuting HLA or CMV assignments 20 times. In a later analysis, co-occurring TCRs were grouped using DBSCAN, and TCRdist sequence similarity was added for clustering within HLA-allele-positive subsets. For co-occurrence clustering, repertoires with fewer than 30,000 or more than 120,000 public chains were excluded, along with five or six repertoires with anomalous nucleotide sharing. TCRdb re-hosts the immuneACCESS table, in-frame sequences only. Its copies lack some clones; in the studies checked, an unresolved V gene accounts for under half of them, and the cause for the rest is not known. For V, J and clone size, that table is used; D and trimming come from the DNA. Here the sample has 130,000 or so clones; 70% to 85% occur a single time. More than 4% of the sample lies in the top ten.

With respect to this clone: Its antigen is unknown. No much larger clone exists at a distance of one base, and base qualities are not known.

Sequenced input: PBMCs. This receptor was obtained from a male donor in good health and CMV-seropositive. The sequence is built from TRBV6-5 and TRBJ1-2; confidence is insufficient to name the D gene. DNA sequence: TGTGCCAGCCTTAACAGCAACTATGGCTACACCTTC. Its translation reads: CASLNSNYGYTF.